This record looks at one T cell receptor beta chain sequence and its context. Repertoires were generated with immunoSEQ multiplex PCR, while TCRdb's copy carries only in-frame clones and drops some. The top ten hold more than 2.5% of the sample, which has some 70,000 clones, 85% to 90% seen once. This entry comes from a study of OX40 agonist ivuxolimab in advanced cancers. Study in general: Patients receiving dose escalation had hepatocellular carcinoma, melanoma, renal cell or head and neck cancer.

Looked up from germline, CDR1 is MDHEN and CDR2 is SYDVKM. Trimming took 7 bases from V and 10 from J; bases not matched to a gene: 6. CDR3 length: 12 residues. The origin of this receptor is an adult with an advanced solid tumor such as melanoma, head and neck, liver or kidney cancer. The chain uses TRBV28 and TRBJ1-4; 7 bases agree with TRBD1. The material sequenced was CD4+ or CD8+ T cells sorted from blood, taken in a trial of the OX40 agonist ivuxolimab. CDR3: CASNTGDLKLFF. The CDR3 nucleotides are TGTGCCAGCAACACAGGGGATTTAAAACTGTTTTTT.